Below, one T cell receptor (beta chain) is given with its context. The antigen is undetermined. The source of the sample is a study of cytomegalovirus exposure and HLA in healthy donors. Study-wide background: Of roughly 360 genotyped donors, 81% grouped in the Caucasian-associated ancestry cluster. Whole-study results and caveats: Later work found that TCR association rates differed between HLA loci; DRB1 had the most and HLA-C the fewest.

While unrecorded immune exposures were likely, the donors were nominally healthy when sampled. Germline values: CDR1 LNHDA, CDR2 SQIVND (reference sequence). V lost 5 bases and J 3 bases, leaving 16 bases between the germline ends. The CDR3 is 15 amino acids. PCR used 60 Vbeta primers and 13 Jbeta primers. Assay used: immunoSEQ multiplex PCR; TCRdb lists only in-frame clones, some missing. The sample contains under 200,000 clones, around 75% of which appear only once. The TCR comes from a woman in her thirties in good health and CMV-seronegative. Sequencing was performed on PBMCs. The chain has TRBV19 and TRBJ1-2; D not certain. CDR3 coding DNA: TGTGCCAGTAGTCCTACGGGTCTCGCGGACTATGGCTACACCTTC. Amino acids: CASSPTGLADYGYTF.